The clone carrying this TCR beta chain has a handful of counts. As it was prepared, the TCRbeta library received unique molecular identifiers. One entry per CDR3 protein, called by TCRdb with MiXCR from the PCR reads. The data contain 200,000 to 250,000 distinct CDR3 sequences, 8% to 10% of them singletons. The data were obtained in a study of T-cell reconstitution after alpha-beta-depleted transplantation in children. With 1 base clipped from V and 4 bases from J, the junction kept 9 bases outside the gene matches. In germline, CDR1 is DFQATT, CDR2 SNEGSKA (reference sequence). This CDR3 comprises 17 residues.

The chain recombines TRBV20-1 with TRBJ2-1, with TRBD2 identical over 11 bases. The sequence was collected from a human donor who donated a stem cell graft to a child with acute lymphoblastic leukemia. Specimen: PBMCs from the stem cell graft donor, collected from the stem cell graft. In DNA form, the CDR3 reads TGCAGTGCTAGAGTGGTCGGTGGGACTAGCGGATACAATGAGCAGTTCTTC. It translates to CSARVVGGTSGYNEQFF.